The 11 T cell receptor beta chains below come from one sample, sequenced in a study of blood T cell repertoires in COVID-19. Clones were read by immunoSEQ multiplex PCR, and TCRdb kept only the in-frame ones, dropping some. Seen here are 180,000 or so clones, just under 85% observed once, and the top ten hold approximately 6.9%. The sequenced material came from peripheral blood. These receptors all stem from a human donor with acute or convalescent COVID-19. The donor label of this sample is uncertain.

The chain is built from TRBV27 and TRBJ1-2, with 8 bases fitting TRBD1. The germline CDR1 and CDR2 sequences are MNHEY and SMNVEV (reference sequence). The CDR3 is 14 amino acids. With 3 bases clipped from V and 8 bases from J, the junction kept 8 bases outside the gene matches. CDR3 region: CASSLARGLGGYTF. The CDR3 DNA is TGTGCCAGCAGTTTGGCCAGGGGGCTCGGGGGCTACACCTTC.

The chain has TRBV7-9 and TRBJ2-2, with D possibly matching TRBD1 (6 bases). V lost 5 bases, J lost 0 bases, and 19 bases lay in between. The length of the CDR3 is 18 residues. Germline-derived CDR1 and CDR2 are SEHNR and FQNEAQ (reference sequence). For the CDR3, the DNA is TGTGCCAGCAGCCGGAAGACGACAGGTTGGTCGAACACCGGGGAGCTGTTTTTT. Translating gives CASSRKTTGWSNTGELFF.

The genes are TRBV29-1 and TRBJ2-3, with 7 bases lining up with TRBD1. CDR1 SQVTM and CDR2 ANQGSEA come from the germline V gene. The CDR3 contains 12 residues. Unmatched junction bases numbered 8, after V lost 5 bases and J lost 9 bases. CDR3 loop: CSVFVDRDTQYF. The CDR3 DNA follows: TGCAGCGTTTTCGTCGACAGGGACACGCAGTATTTT.

The rearrangement links TRBV9 to TRBJ1-1, with D possibly being TRBD1 (5 bases). V lost 0 bases, J lost 5 bases, and 14 bases lay in between. This CDR3 spans 15 amino acids. CDR1 is SGDLS and CDR2 is YYNGEE in the germline V gene. CDR3 DNA: TGTGCCAGCAGCGTAGTAGAGACCGCAGGGACTGAAGCTTTCTTT. Amino acid sequence: CASSVVETAGTEAFF. The variable domain in full, completed from reference TRBV9 and TRBJ1-1, reads DSGVTQTPKHLITATGQRVTLRCSPRSGDLSVYWYQQSLDQGLQFLIQYYNGEERAKGNILERFSAQQFPDLHSELNLSSLELGDSALYFCASSVVETAGTEAFFGQGTRLTVV.

The V and J genes are TRBV7-9 and TRBJ2-2; TRBD2 matches 10 bases. This CDR3 comprises 16 residues. Trimming cost V 4 bases and J 4 bases; bases outside gene matches: 6. Germline CDR1 is SEHNR and CDR2 is FQNEAQ (reference sequence). In DNA, the CDR3 is TGTGCCAGCAGCTCCGGTAGCGGGAGGAGCACCGGGGAGCTGTTTTTT. This gives the protein CASSSGSGRSTGELFF.

V usage is TRBV12-3 or TRBV12-4 and J usage is TRBJ2-3; 9 bases are shared with TRBD2. Losses at the gene ends were 1 base for V and 11 bases for J; bases not matched to a gene: 1. The CDR3 totals 12 residues. DNA for the CDR3: TGTGCCAGCAGTTTAGGAGCGGGAGGGCAGTATTTT. This translates into CASSLGAGGQYF.

This sequence joins TRBV27 and TRBJ1-2; weak D call: TRBD1 (6 bases). V lost 5 bases to trimming and J lost 6 bases, with 13 bases between them. Germline assignment: CDR1 MNHEY and CDR2 SMNVEV (reference sequence). The CDR3 consists of 13 residues. The CDR3 DNA follows: TGTGCCAGCAGTCTTGGGTACAGGGATGGCTACACCTTC. It specifies CASSLGYRDGYTF.

The genes are TRBV6-2 or TRBV6-3 and TRBJ2-7; 7 nucleotides line up with TRBD2. V was pared by 7 bases and J by 0 bases, with 6 bases of the junction left unmatched. CDR3 size: 14 residues. Per germline, CDR1 MNHEY and CDR2 SVGEGT. The CDR3 bases are TGTGCCAGCACCCCAGCGGGGAGCTCCTACGAGCAGTACTTC. Its translation is CASTPAGSSYEQYF.

This clone was detected only once. The V gene is TRBV10-3, the J gene TRBJ2-7; 9 positions agree with TRBD2. The V segment lost 0 bases and the J segment 4 bases; nucleotides outside the gene matches: 4. This CDR3 comprises 15 residues. The germline V gene has CDR1 ENHRY and CDR2 SYGVKD. CDR3 in DNA: TGTGCCATCAGTGAGTCTGGCGGGAGGGGATACGAGCAGTACTTC. Amino acids: CAISESGGRGYEQYF.

The chain recombines TRBV10-3 with TRBJ1-5; 7 bases are a match to TRBD1. This CDR3 comprises 14 residues. Germline-derived CDR1 and CDR2 are ENHRY and SYGVKD. Germline trimming cut 5 bases from V and 7 bases from J; bases unmatched to any gene: 8. The CDR3 coding sequence is TGTGCCATCAGTTCCTCGGACAGGACACAGCCCCAGCATTTT. Its translation is CAISSSDRTQPQHF.

This clone showed up just a few times. This chain joins TRBV10-3 and TRBJ1-5; D unresolved. In germline, CDR1 is ENHRY, CDR2 SYGVKD. The V end lost 0 bases, the J end lost 7 bases, and 7 bases lay between the germline ends. There are 13 residues in the CDR3. CDR3 amino acids: CAISESEWQPQHF. The CDR3 DNA reads as TGTGCCATCAGTGAGTCAGAGTGGCAGCCCCAGCATTTT.